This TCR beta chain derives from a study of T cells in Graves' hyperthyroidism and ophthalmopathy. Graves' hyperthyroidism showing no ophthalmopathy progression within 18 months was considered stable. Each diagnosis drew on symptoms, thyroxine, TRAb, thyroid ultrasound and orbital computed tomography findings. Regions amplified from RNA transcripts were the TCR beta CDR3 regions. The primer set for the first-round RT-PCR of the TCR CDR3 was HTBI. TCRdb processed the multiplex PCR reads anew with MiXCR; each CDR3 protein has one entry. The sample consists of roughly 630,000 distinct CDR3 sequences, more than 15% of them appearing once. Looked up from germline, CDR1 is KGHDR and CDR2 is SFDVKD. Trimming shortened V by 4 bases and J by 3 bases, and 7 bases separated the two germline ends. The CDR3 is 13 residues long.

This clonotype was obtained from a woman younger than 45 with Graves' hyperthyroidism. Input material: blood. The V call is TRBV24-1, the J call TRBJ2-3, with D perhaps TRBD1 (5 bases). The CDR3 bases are TGTGCCACCAGTGAGGCAGGGACAGATACGCAGTATTTT. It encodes CATSEAGTDTQYF.